This is a list of T cell receptor beta chains from one sample in a study of T-cell reconstitution after alpha-beta-depleted transplantation in children. One entry per CDR3 protein, called by TCRdb with MiXCR from the PCR reads. The sample includes 450,000 to 550,000 distinct CDR3 sequences, about an eighth of them seen just once. Specimen: PBMCs, mostly from graft donor cells, collected 180 days after TCRalphabeta/CD19-depleted stem cell transplant. Every receptor here comes from a female patient aged 2 to 10 who had a stem cell transplant for aplastic anemia, so the T cells may come from the graft donor. The CDR3 runs from the conserved cysteine through the conserved F or W. D genes are given only for firm matches. Part of the rows lack a size; the others show once, few, many or a class for expanded clones.

V gene	D gene	clone size	J gene	CDR3 DNA	CDR3 protein
TRBV27	NA	NA	TRBJ2-3	TGTGCCAGCAGTCCGACGACAGTTGCAGATACGCAGTATTTT	CASSPTTVADTQYF
TRBV7-9	NA	few	TRBJ2-4	TGTGCCAGCAGCTTACTGGGTGGAGGAAACATTCAGTACTTC	CASSLLGGGNIQYF
TRBV10-2	TRBD2	few	TRBJ2-1	TGCGCCAGCAGTGAACCAGCGGGAGGGGTCAATGAGCAGTTCTTC	CASSEPAGGVNEQFF
TRBV29-1	NA	NA	TRBJ1-4	TGCAGCGCTTGGCCAGGGTCAACTAATGAAAAACTGTTTTTT	CSAWPGSTNEKLFF
TRBV20-1	NA	NA	TRBJ1-6	TGCAGTGGGCGGCGCTCCTATAATTCACCCCTCCACTTT	CSGRRSYNSPLHF
TRBV29-1	TRBD2	few	TRBJ2-7	TGCAGCGTCGTTGAAGTGGGTGGACTAGTTGATCGCGAGCAGTACTTC	CSVVEVGGLVDREQYF
TRBV6-1	NA	few	TRBJ2-3	TGTGCCAGCAGCCCCCTAGGACCGGGCACAGATACGCAGTATTTT	CASSPLGPGTDTQYF
TRBV7-2	TRBD2	few	TRBJ2-1	TGTGCCAGCAGCCCTAGCGGGCCCTACTCCTACAATGAGCAGTTCTTC	CASSPSGPYSYNEQFF
TRBV7-2	TRBD2	NA	TRBJ2-1	TGTGCCAGCAGCCCAAGATCCGGGACTAGCCCCAGGGGGCAGTTCTTC	CASSPRSGTSPRGQFF
TRBV2	NA	NA	TRBJ2-7	TGTGCCAGCAGTGAAAGGGCTACAGGGCGCGAGCAGTACTTC	CASSERATGREQYF
TRBV11-2	TRBD2	NA	TRBJ2-1	TGTGCCAGCACCAAAATTTGGGATAAGCGGGAGTGGGCTGAGCAGTTCTTC	CASTKIWDKREWAEQFF
TRBV18	NA	few	TRBJ1-1	TGTGCCAGCAGCCCCCGACAGGAAATGAACACTGAAGCTTTCTTT	CASSPRQEMNTEAFF
TRBV4-2	NA	few	TRBJ2-3	TGTGCCAGCAGCCAAGAGGCTGCGTGGACAGATACGCAGTATTTT	CASSQEAAWTDTQYF
TRBV5-1	TRBD1	NA	TRBJ2-1	TGCGCCAGCAGCACACCGGGACAGCCCGGCTTC	CASSTPGQPGF
TRBV28	NA	many	TRBJ1-5	TGTGCCAGCAGTCCCCCGGGCGGCGAGGGGTCGCCCCAGCATTTT	CASSPPGGEGSPQHF
TRBV9	NA	NA	TRBJ1-1	TGTGCCAGCAGCGTAGATCAGGGCAGGACTGAAGCTTTCTTT	CASSVDQGRTEAFF
TRBV24-1	NA	NA	TRBJ2-2	TGTGCCACCAGTGACGTTTGGGGTCCGGGGTCGAACACCGGGGAGCTGTTTTTT	CATSDVWGPGSNTGELFF
TRBV29-1	TRBD1	few	TRBJ2-4	TGCAGCGTGGGACAGGGGGCCAAAAACATTCAGTACTTC	CSVGQGAKNIQYF
TRBV12-3/TRBV12-4	NA	many	TRBJ2-1	TGTGCCAGCAGACGTGGGTCGGGCTCCTACAATGAGCAGTTCTTC	CASRRGSGSYNEQFF
TRBV7-9	TRBD2	few	TRBJ2-2	TGTGCCAGCAGCCGCCGGGCTAGCGGGATCACCGGGGAGCTGTTTTTT	CASSRRASGITGELFF
TRBV9	TRBD2	few	TRBJ2-2	TGTGCCAGCAGCGTCGGGACTAGCGGGAGGTATACCGGGGAGCTGTTTTTT	CASSVGTSGRYTGELFF
TRBV7-2	TRBD2	NA	TRBJ2-2	TGTGCCAGCAGCCACAGCGGGAGTGGTACCGGGGAGCTGTTTTTT	CASSHSGSGTGELFF
TRBV28	TRBD1	many	TRBJ1-5	TGTGCCAGCAGTTTAGACAGGGGAGGTCAGCCCCAGCATTTT	CASSLDRGGQPQHF
TRBV5-1	TRBD1	few	TRBJ2-2	TGCGCCAGCAGCAAGGGACAGGGGGCGAACACCGGGGAGCTGTTTTTT	CASSKGQGANTGELFF
TRBV27	TRBD1	many	TRBJ1-2	TGTGCCAGCAGTTTCAGGACAGGCTATGGCTACACCTTC	CASSFRTGYGYTF
TRBV29-1	NA	NA	TRBJ2-7	TGCAGCGTTGAAGATCACGGAGAATCGAGCTCCTACGAGCAGTACTTC	CSVEDHGESSSYEQYF
TRBV25-1	TRBD2	NA	TRBJ2-3	TGTGCCAGCAGTGAGCCTAGCGGGAGGGGCACAGATACGCAGTATTTT	CASSEPSGRGTDTQYF
TRBV19	TRBD1	NA	TRBJ1-5	TGTGCCAGTAGAACCGACAGGGGGGATCAGCCCCAGCATTTT	CASRTDRGDQPQHF
TRBV4-2	TRBD2	NA	TRBJ2-7	TGTGCCAGCAGCCAAGTAAGGGCGGGAGGGCCGTGGGTGCAGTACTTC	CASSQVRAGGPWVQYF
TRBV29-1	NA	NA	TRBJ2-5	TGCAGCGTTGGATCCCTCGGGCTATCGGTACAAGAGACCCAGTACTTC	CSVGSLGLSVQETQYF
TRBV7-8	TRBD1	NA	TRBJ2-7	TGTGCCAGCAGCAAGAGTTCCGGGACAGCTTCCTACGAGCAGTACTTC	CASSKSSGTASYEQYF
TRBV27	NA	few	TRBJ2-1	TGTGCCAGCAGTTCGAGGGACGTCTCCTACAATGAGCAGTTCTTC	CASSSRDVSYNEQFF
TRBV21-1	NA	NA	TRBJ2-5	TGTGCCAGCAGCAAACGGAGGGGGCAGGGCGGAGAGACCCAGTACTTC	CASSKRRGQGGETQYF
TRBV28	NA	NA	TRBJ2-7	TGTGCCAGCAGTTTGTCGGGCGGTTGGGGAGAGCAGTACTTC	CASSLSGGWGEQYF
TRBV29-1	NA	many	TRBJ2-3	TGCAGCGTAGACCCTAGCGTGAGGGCGGGGGATACGCAGTATTTT	CSVDPSVRAGDTQYF
TRBV18	NA	NA	TRBJ1-2	TGTGCCAGCTCACCTTTGGGAGCTGGCTATGGCTACACCTTC	CASSPLGAGYGYTF
TRBV24-1	NA	NA	TRBJ2-7	TGTGCCACCAGTGATTTCCGAGGTTACGAGCAGTACTTC	CATSDFRGYEQYF
TRBV7-2	NA	few	TRBJ1-5	TGTGCCAGCAGCTACGGACAGAGCAATCAGCCCCAGCATTTT	CASSYGQSNQPQHF
TRBV10-2	NA	NA	TRBJ2-3	TGCGCCAGCAGTGACCTAGACTCGCGCACAGATACGCAGTATTTT	CASSDLDSRTDTQYF
TRBV5-1	NA	NA	TRBJ1-1	TGCGCCAGCAGCCCATCCGGGACAAGTTACACTGAAGCTTTCTTT	CASSPSGTSYTEAFF
TRBV10-1	NA	few	TRBJ2-3	TGCGCCAGCAGTGAGCTCTTCGGGTTTAGCACAGATACGCAGTATTTT	CASSELFGFSTDTQYF
TRBV30	TRBD2	NA	TRBJ2-1	TGTGCCTGGAGTCAAACCAAGCATGGCAGGCAACATAGCGGGGAGCAGTTCTTC	CAWSQTKHGRQHSGEQFF